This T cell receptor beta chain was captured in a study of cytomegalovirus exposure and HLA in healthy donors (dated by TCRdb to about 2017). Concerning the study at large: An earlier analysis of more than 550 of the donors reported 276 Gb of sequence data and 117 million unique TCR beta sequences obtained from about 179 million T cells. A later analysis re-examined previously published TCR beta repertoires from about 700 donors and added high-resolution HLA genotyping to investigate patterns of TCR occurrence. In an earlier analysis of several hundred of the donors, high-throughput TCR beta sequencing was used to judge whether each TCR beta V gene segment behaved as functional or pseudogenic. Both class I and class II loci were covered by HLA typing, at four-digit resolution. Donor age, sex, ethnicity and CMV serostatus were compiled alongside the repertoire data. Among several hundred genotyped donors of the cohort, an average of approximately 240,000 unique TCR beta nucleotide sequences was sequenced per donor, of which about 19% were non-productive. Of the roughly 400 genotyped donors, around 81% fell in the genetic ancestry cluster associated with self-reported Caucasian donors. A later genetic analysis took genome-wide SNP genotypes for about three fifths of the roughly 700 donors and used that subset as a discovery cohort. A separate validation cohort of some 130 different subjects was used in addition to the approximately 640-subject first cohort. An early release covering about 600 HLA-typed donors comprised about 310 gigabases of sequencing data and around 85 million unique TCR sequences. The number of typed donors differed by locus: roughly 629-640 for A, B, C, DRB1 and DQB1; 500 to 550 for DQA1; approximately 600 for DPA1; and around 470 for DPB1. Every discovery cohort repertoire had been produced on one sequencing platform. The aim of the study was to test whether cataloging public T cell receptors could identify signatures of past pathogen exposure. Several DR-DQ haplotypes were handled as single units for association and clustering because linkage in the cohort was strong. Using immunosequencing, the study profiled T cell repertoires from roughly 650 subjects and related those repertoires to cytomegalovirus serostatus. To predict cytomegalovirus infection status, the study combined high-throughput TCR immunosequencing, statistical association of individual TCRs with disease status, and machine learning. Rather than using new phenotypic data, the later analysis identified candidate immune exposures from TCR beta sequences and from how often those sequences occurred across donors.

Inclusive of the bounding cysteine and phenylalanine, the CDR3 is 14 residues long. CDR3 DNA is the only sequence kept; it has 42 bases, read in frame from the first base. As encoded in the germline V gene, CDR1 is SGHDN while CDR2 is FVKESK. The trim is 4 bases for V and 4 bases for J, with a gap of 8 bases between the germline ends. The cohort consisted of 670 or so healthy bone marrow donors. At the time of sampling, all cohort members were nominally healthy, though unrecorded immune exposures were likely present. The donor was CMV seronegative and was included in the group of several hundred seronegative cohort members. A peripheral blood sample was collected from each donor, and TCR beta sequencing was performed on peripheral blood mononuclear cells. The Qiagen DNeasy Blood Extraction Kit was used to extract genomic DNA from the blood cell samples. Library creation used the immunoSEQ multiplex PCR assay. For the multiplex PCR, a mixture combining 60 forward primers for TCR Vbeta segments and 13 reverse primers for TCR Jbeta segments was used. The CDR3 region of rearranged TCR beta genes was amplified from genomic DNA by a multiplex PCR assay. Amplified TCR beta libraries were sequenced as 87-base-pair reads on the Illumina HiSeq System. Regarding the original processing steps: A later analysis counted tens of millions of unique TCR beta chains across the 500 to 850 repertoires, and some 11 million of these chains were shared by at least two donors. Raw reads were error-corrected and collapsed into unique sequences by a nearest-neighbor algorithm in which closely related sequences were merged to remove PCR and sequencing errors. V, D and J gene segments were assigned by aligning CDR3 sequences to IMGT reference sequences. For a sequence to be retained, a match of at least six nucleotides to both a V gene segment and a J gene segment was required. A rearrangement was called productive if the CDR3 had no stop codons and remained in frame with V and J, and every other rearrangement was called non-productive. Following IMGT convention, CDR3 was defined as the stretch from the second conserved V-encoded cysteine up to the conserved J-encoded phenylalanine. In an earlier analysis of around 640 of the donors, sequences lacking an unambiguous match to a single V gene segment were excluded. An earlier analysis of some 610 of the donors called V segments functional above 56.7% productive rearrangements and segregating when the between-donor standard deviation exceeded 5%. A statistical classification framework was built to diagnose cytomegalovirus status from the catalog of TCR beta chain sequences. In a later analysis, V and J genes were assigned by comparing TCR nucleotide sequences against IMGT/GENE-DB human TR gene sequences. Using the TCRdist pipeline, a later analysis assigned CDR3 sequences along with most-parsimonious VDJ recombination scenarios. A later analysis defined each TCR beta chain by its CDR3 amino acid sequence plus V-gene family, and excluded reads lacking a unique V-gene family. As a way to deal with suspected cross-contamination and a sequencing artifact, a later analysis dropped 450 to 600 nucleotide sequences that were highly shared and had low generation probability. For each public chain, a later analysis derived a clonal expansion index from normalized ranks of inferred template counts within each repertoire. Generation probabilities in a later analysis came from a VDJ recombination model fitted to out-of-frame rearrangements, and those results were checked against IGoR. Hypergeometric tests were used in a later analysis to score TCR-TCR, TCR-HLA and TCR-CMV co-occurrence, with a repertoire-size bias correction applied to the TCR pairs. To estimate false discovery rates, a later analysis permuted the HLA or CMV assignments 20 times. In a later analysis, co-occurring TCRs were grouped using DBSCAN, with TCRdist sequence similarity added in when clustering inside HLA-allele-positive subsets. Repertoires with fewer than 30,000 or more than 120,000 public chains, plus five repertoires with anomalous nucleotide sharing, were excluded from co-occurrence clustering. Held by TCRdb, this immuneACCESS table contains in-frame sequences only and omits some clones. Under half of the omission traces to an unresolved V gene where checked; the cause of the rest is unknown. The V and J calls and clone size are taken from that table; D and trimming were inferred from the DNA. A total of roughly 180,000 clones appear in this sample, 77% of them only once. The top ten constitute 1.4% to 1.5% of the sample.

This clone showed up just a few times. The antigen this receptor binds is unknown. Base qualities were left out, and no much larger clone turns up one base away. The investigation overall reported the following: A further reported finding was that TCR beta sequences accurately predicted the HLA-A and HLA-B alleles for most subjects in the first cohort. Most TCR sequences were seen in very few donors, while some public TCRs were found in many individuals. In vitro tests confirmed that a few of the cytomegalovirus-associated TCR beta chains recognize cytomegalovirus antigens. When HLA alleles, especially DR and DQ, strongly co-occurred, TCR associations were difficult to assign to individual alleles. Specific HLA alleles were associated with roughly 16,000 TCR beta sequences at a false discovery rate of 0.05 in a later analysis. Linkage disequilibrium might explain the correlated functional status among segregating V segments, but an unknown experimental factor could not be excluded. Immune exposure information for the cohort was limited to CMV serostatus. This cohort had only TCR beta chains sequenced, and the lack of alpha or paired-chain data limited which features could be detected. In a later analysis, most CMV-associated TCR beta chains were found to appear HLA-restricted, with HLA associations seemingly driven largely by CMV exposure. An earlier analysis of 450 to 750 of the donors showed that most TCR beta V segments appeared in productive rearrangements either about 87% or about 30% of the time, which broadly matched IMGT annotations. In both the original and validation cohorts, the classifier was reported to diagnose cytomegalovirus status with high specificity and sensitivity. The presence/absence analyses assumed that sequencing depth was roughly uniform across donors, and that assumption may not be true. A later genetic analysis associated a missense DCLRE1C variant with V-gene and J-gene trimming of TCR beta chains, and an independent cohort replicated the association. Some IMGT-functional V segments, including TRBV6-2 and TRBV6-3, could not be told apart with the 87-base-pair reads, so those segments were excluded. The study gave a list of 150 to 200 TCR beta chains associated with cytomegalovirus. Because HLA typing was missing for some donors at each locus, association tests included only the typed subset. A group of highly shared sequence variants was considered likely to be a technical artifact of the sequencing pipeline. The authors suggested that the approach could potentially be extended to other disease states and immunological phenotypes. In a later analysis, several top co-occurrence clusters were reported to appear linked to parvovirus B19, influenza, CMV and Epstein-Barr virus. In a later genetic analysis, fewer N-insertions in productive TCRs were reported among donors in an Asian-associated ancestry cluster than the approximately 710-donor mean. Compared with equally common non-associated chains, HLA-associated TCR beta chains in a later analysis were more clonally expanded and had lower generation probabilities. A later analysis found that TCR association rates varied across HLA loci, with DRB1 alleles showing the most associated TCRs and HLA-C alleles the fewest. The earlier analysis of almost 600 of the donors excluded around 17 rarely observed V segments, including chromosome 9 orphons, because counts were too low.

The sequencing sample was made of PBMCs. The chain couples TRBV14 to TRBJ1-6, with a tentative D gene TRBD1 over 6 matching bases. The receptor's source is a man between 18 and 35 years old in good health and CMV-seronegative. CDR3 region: CASSPGQYNSPLHF. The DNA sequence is TGTGCCAGCAGCCCCGGACAGTATAATTCACCCCTCCACTTT.